One and the same sample provided the 19 T cell receptor beta chains below, sequenced in a study of T cells after yellow fever vaccination. TCRdb re-analysed the 5' RACE reads in MiXCR, keeping a single row per CDR3 protein. The data show more than 250,000 distinct CDR3 sequences, around 7% seen once. This specimen was PBMCs, taken about 49 days after the first yellow fever vaccination. Source of these receptors: a man aged 18-30 years who received the YFV17D yellow fever vaccine.

The chain couples TRBV2 to TRBJ1-1; possibly TRBD1 for D (6 bases). The CDR3 runs 15 residues. V was trimmed by 3 bases and J by 2 bases, leaving 13 bases between them. Germline lookup yields CDR1 SNHLY and CDR2 FYNNEI. Here the CDR3 DNA reads TGTGCCAGCAGTGACATGGGGACAAGAAACACTGAAGCTTTCTTT. Its translation: CASSDMGTRNTEAFF.

The table lists this clonotype with many counts. The chain recombines TRBV12-3 or TRBV12-4 with TRBJ1-1; 8 bases are a match to TRBD1. Germline trimming cut 4 bases from V and 2 bases from J; bases unmatched to any gene: 12. The CDR3 runs to 17 residues. As DNA, the CDR3 is TGTGCCAGCAGTTCCAGGGGGCCGTATCACGCAAACACTGAAGCTTTCTTT. It is translated as CASSSRGPYHANTEAFF.

This clonotype was seen a few times. The gene calls are TRBV14 and TRBJ2-5; D unclear. The CDR3 contains 11 residues. CDR1 is SGHDN, CDR2 FVKESK, per germline. The V end lost 3 bases, the J end lost 5 bases, and 4 bases lay between the germline ends. CDR3 sequence reads: CASSHYETQYF. The CDR3, as DNA: TGTGCCAGCAGCCATTACGAGACCCAGTACTTC.

A word on this clonotype: Compared with germline, one end of the junction differs, possibly owing to a read error. V usage is TRBV3-1 and J usage is TRBJ2-5; D may be TRBD1 (5 bases). In germline, CDR1 is LGHDT, CDR2 YNNKEL (reference sequence). The CDR3 totals 18 residues. The CDR3 bases are TGTGCCAACAGCCAAGATTGGGGCCGAGACAGCCTTCCAGAGACCCAGTACTTC. As protein: CANSQDWGRDSLPETQYF.

This clonotype turned up a few times. The chain combines TRBV7-9 with TRBJ1-6, with 9 bases matching TRBD1. Germline V gene lookup returns CDR1 SEHNR and CDR2 FQNEAQ (reference sequence). This CDR3 is built from 16 residues. After removal of 6 bases from V and 1 base from J, the junction contained 4 bases not matched to a gene. The DNA for the CDR3 is TGTGCCAGCAGGACCGGACAGGGGTCCTATAATTCACCCCTCCACTTT. Protein product: CASRTGQGSYNSPLHF.

The V and J genes are TRBV29-1 and TRBJ2-1, with 11 bases that match TRBD2. Trimming at V came to 2 bases and at J to 5 bases, leaving 8 bases not matched to a gene. Looked up from germline, CDR1 is SQVTM and CDR2 is ANQGSEA. The CDR3 extends over 16 amino acids. The CDR3 DNA is TGCAGCGTTGAACCTATAGCGGGGGGGACCGACAATGAGCAGTTCTTC. As protein: CSVEPIAGGTDNEQFF.

The gene calls are TRBV9 and TRBJ2-6; D unclear. The CDR3 is made up of 18 amino acids. The V gene's germline CDR1 is SGDLS and CDR2 YYNGEE. Trimming left V 3 bases short and J 6 bases short, with 22 bases between. The CDR3 nucleotides read TGTGCCAGCAGCGGCCCCCGTCTGGACCACCGACCGGCCAACGTCCTGACTTTC. Amino acids: CASSGPRLDHRPANVLTF.

Many counts were recorded for this clonotype. The rearrangement links TRBV7-6 to TRBJ1-6; D gene uncertain. The CDR3 sequence is 16 residues long. V lost 1 base, J lost 7 bases, and 14 bases lay in between. Per the germline V gene, CDR1 is SGHVS and CDR2 is FNYEAQ. CDR3 sequence reads: CASSLGNRALNSPLHF. The CDR3 DNA is TGTGCCAGCAGCTTAGGAAACCGGGCCCTAAATTCACCCCTCCACTTT. Full variable domain (remainder filled in from reference TRBV7-6 and TRBJ1-6): GAGVSQSPRYKVTKRGQDVALRCDPISGHVSLYWYRQALGQGPEFLTYFNYEAQQDKSGLPNDRFSAERPEGSISTLTIQRTEQRDSAMYRCASSLGNRALNSPLHFGNGTRLTVT.

This clonotype was detected many times. The genes are TRBV7-2 and TRBJ2-3, with D perhaps TRBD2 (6 bases). The CDR3 totals 14 residues. The germline gives CDR1 SGHTA, CDR2 FQGNSA. Trimming took off 5 bases at V and 0 bases at J, with 9 bases between the two ends. CDR3 region: CASSGGLSTDTQYF. CDR3 in DNA: TGTGCCAGCAGCGGAGGACTAAGCACAGATACGCAGTATTTT.

The sample holds a few counts of this clonotype. CDR3 in DNA: TGCGCCAGCAGCCCCCGCCCCGGGGGCCTGGGCACTGAAGCTTTCTTT. It translates to CASSPRPGGLGTEAFF. The chain joins TRBV5-1 to TRBJ1-1, with D perhaps TRBD1 (6 bases). Trimming shortened V by 4 bases and J by 4 bases, and 20 bases separated the two germline ends. This CDR3 has 16 amino acids. Per the germline V gene, CDR1 is SGHRS and CDR2 is YFSETQ.

This clonotype occurred a few times. The chain links TRBV12-3 or TRBV12-4 to TRBJ2-1; tentatively, D is TRBD1 or TRBD2 (5 bases each). CDR3 length: 15 amino acids. Between the trimmed V and J ends, which lost 6 bases and 9 bases, there was a span of 21 bases. The CDR3 is CASSLPGLSGGEQFF. DNA for the CDR3: TGTGCCAGCAGCCTTCCAGGGTTGTCTGGGGGTGAGCAGTTCTTC.

CDR3 nucleotides: TGTGCCAGCAGTTTCGGCACCAGGACAGAAAAACTGTTTTTT. Its translation: CASSFGTRTEKLFF. This chain joins TRBV12-3 or TRBV12-4 and TRBJ1-4; the D gene is possibly TRBD1 (5 bases). CDR3 size: 14 residues. Deletions cut 3 bases from V and 8 bases from J, with 13 bases between.

This clonotype showed up many times. The chain employs TRBV7-3 and TRBJ1-2; D is perhaps TRBD1 (6 bases). With 5 bases removed from V and 8 bases from J, the gap between germline ends came to 12 bases. Germline CDR1 is SGHTA and CDR2 is FQGTGA. This CDR3 has 12 amino acids. CDR3 protein: CASSPQGCGYTF. The CDR3 DNA reads TGTGCCAGCAGCCCCCAGGGGTGCGGCTACACCTTC.

In this sample, this clonotype turned up a few times. The chain joins TRBV3-1 to TRBJ2-1, with 14 bases that match TRBD2. V was pared by 6 bases and J by 4 bases, with 8 bases of the junction left unmatched. Germline CDR1 and CDR2: LGHDT and YNNKEL (reference sequence). The CDR3 runs to 17 residues. As DNA, the CDR3 is TGTGCCAGCAGGACGACTAGCGGGGGGGCCGGATACAATGAGCAGTTCTTC. Translating gives CASRTTSGGAGYNEQFF.

This clonotype was counted ten times or more. The V call is TRBV27, the J call TRBJ2-3, with 10 bases matching TRBD2. The germline V gene encodes CDR1 MNHEY and CDR2 SMNVEV (reference sequence). The CDR3 sequence is 17 residues long. The V gene end was trimmed by 2 bases and the J gene end by 2 bases; junction bases not matched to a gene: 7. The CDR3 DNA is TGTGCCAGCAGTTTAGTGGCTAGCGGGGGAACCACAGATACGCAGTATTTT. This gives the protein CASSLVASGGTTDTQYF.

Only a few counts were recorded for this clonotype. The chain has TRBV29-1 and TRBJ2-7; 7 nucleotides align to TRBD1. The CDR3 totals 11 residues. The J segment lost 3 bases and the V segment lost 7 bases, leaving 3 bases of the junction unmatched. CDR1 and CDR2 (germline): SQVTM, ANQGSEA. CDR3 in DNA: TGCAGCGCTAGACAGGGCTACGAGCAGTACGTC. Amino acids: CSARQGYEQYV.

The genes are TRBV7-9 and TRBJ1-5; tentatively, D is TRBD1 (5 bases). V was shortened by 5 bases and J by 10 bases, with 18 bases between the two germline ends. Germline V lookup: CDR1 SEHNR, CDR2 FQNEAQ (reference sequence). This CDR3 has 14 amino acids. The CDR3 DNA follows: TGTGCCAGCAGCACCGGGACCGGGGTTGGACCCCAGCATTTT. The encoded protein is CASSTGTGVGPQHF.

This clonotype was counted a few times. The chain employs TRBV12-3 or TRBV12-4 and TRBJ2-1, with 7 bases matching TRBD2. The trim removed 8 bases at V and 0 bases at J, leaving 7 bases unmatched. The CDR3 is 15 residues long. The CDR3 here is CASGTGGSSYNEQFF. CDR3 in DNA: TGTGCCAGCGGGACGGGGGGATCCTCCTACAATGAGCAGTTCTTC.

The V gene is TRBV18, the J gene TRBJ1-4; TRBD1 agrees at 7 bases. V dropped 4 bases and J dropped 5; count of bases not matched to a gene: 4. This CDR3 region has 14 residues. Germline V gene sequence: CDR1 KGHSH, CDR2 LQKENI. CDR3: CASSQGQRNEKLFF. DNA for the CDR3: TGTGCCAGCTCACAGGGACAGAGGAATGAAAAACTGTTTTTT.